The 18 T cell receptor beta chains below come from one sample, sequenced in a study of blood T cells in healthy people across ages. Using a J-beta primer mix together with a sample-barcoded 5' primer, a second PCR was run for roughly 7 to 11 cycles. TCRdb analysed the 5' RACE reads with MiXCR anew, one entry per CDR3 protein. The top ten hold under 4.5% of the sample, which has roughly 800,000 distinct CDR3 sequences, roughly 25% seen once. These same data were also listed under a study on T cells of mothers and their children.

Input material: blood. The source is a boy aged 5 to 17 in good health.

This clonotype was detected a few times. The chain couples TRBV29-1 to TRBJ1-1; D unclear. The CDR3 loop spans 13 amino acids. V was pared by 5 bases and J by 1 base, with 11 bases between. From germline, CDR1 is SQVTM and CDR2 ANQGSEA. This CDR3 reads CSVSSEANTEAFF. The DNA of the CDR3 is TGCAGCGTTTCTTCGGAAGCGAACACTGAAGCTTTCTTT.

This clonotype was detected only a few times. The CDR3 reads CASSQDGASGGETQYF. CDR3 coding DNA: TGTGCCAGCAGCCAAGATGGGGCTAGCGGGGGAGAGACCCAGTACTTC. The chain couples TRBV4-2 to TRBJ2-5; 10 nucleotides align to TRBD2. V lost 0 bases, J lost 4 bases, and 5 bases stayed unmatched. The CDR3 is made up of 16 amino acids. Germline loops: CDR1 LGHNA, CDR2 YNFKEQ.

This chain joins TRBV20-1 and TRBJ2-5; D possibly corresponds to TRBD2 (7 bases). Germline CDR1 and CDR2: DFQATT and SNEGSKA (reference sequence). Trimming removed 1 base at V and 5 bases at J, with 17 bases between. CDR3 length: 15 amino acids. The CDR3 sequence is CSARVPGGKRETQYF. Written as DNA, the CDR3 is TGCAGTGCTAGAGTCCCGGGGGGCAAGAGGGAGACCCAGTACTTC.

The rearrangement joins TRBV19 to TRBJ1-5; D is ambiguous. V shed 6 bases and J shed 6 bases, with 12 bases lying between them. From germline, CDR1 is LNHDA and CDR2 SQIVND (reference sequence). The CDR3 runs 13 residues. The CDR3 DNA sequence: TGTGCCAGTAGCCGCTTGGTGACTCAGCCCCAGCATTTT. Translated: CASSRLVTQPQHF.

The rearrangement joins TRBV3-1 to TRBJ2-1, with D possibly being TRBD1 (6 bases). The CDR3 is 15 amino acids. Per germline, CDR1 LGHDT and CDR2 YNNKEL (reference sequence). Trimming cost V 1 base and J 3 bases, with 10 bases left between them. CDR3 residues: CASSQGVTGYNEQFF. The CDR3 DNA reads TGTGCCAGCAGCCAAGGTGTGACAGGCTACAATGAGCAGTTCTTC.

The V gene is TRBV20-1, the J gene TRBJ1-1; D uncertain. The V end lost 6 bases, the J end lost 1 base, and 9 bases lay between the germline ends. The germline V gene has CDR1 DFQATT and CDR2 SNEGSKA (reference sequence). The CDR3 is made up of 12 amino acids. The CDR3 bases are TGCAGTGCCGGCCCGAGGAACACTGAAGCTTTCTTT. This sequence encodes CSAGPRNTEAFF.

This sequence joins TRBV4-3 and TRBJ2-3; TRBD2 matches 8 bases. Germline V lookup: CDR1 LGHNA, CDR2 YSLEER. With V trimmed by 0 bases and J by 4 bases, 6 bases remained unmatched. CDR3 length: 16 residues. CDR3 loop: CASSQEAGGISDTQYF. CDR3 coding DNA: TGCGCCAGCAGCCAAGAGGCGGGAGGTATTTCAGATACGCAGTATTTT.

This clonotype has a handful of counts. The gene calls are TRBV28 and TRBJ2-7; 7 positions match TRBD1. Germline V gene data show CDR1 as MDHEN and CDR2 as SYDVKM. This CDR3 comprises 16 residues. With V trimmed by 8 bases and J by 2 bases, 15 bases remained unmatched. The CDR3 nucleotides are TGTGCCAGCGGCGCAGGGGGTAGTTTGATCGCCTACGAGCAGTACTTC. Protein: CASGAGGSLIAYEQYF.

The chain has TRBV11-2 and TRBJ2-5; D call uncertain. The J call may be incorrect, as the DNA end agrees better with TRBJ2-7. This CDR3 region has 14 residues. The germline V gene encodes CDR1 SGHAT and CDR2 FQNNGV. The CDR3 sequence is CASSLNPSLGEQYF. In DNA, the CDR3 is TGTGCCAGCAGCTTAAATCCCTCTTTGGGCGAGCAGTACTTC.

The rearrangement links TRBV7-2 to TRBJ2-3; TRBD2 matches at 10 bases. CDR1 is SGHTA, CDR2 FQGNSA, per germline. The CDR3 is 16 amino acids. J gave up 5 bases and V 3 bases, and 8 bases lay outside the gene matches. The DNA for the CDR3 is TGTGCCAGCAGCTTGGTAGCGGGGGGAGGGTTAGATACGCAGTATTTT. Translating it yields CASSLVAGGGLDTQYF.

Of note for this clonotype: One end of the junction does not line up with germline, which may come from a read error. In DNA, the CDR3 is TGTGCCAGCAGTTTAGGGACAGGGGGGACAGATACGGAGTATTTT. Its translation is CASSLGTGGTDTEYF. V gene TRBV12-3 or TRBV12-4 combines with J gene TRBJ2-3, with 10 bases lining up with TRBD1. The CDR3 loop spans 15 amino acids.

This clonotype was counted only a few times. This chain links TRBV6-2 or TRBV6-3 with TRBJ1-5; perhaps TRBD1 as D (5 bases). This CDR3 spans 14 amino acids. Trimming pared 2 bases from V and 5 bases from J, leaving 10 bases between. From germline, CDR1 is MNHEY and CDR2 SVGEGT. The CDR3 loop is CASSYVQGHQPQHF. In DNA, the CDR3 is TGTGCCAGCAGTTACGTGCAGGGACATCAGCCCCAGCATTTT.

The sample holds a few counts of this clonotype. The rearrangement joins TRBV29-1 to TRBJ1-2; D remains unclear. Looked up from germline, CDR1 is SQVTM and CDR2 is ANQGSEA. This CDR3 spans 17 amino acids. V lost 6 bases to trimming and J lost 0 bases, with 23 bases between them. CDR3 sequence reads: CSVPTYGLDGANYGYTF. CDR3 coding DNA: TGCAGCGTCCCAACCTACGGACTGGACGGGGCTAACTATGGCTACACCTTC.

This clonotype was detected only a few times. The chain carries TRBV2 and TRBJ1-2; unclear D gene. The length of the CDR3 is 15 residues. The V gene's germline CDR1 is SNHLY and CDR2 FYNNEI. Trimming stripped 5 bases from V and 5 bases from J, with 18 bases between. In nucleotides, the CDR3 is TGTGCCAGCAGTCCCCGGCCTGACGGATTATATGGCTACACCTTC. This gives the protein CASSPRPDGLYGYTF.

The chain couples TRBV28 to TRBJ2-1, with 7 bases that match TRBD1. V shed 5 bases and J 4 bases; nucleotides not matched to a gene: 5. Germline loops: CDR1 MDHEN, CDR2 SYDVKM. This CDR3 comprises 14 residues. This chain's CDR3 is CASSNTGVYNEQFF. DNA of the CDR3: TGTGCCAGCAGTAACACAGGGGTGTACAATGAGCAGTTCTTC.

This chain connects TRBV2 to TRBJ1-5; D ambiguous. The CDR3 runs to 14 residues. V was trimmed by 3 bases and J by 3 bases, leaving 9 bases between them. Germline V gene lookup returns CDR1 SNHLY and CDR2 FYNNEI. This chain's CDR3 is CASSDLPDNQPQHF. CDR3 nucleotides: TGTGCCAGCAGTGACTTACCAGACAATCAGCCCCAGCATTTT. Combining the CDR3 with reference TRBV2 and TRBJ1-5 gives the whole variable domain EPEVTQTPSHQVTQMGQEVILRCVPISNHLYFYWYRQILGQKVEFLVSFYNNEISEKSEIFDDQFSVERPDGSNFTLKIRSTKLEDSAMYFCASSDLPDNQPQHFGDGTRLSIL.

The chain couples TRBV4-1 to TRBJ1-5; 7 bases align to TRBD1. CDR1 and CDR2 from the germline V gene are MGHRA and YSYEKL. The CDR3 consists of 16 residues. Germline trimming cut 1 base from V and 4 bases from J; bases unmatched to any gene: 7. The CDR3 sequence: CASSQVLGTENQPQHF. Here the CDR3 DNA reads TGCGCCAGCAGCCAAGTATTAGGGACAGAGAATCAGCCCCAGCATTTT.

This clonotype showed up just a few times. CDR3 in amino acids: CSPRLAGGQETQYF. DNA of the CDR3: TGCAGTCCGAGACTAGCGGGGGGACAAGAGACCCAGTACTTC. This chain joins TRBV20-1 and TRBJ2-5, with 13 bases identical to TRBD2. The germline V gene encodes CDR1 DFQATT and CDR2 SNEGSKA (reference sequence). The CDR3 spans 14 residues. J gave up 2 bases and V 8 bases, and 5 bases lay outside the gene matches.